This T cell receptor (beta chain) is drawn from a study of T cell responses to AZD1222 COVID-19 vaccine. There are 15 residues in the CDR3. Trimming took 3 bases from V and 2 from J, leaving 14 bases between them. The germline V gene encodes CDR1 SGDLS and CDR2 YYNGEE. Overall study findings and caveats: Nearly half of spike-specific TCRs reportedly target variant regions that are unmutated in the B.1.351 and B.1.1.7 variants. Most donors were white British, females outnumbered males, and clonal diversity was possibly underestimated.

Profiled with immunoSEQ multiplex PCR; TCRdb holds only in-frame clones, not every one. The table lists 120,000 to 150,000 clones, 80% to 90% of them singletons. Worth noting for this clone: Its specificity is not known.

Sequenced here: peripheral blood, sampled on day 0 of AZD1222 vaccination. V gene TRBV9 combines with J gene TRBJ1-2; D gene unclear. This TCR was sampled from an adult in good health. Here the CDR3 DNA reads TGTGCCAGCAGCGAATCCGGGTCAAGGAACTATGGCTACACCTTC. It translates to CASSESGSRNYGYTF.